This TCR beta chain comes out of a study of CD8+CD57+ T cells in acquired aplastic anemia. Overall study: The sorted CD4+ and CD8+ cells yielded an average approximately 3 ug of DNA.

CD8+CD57+ cell expansion had been shown by flow cytometry in patients chosen for sequencing. Every patient presented with severe acquired aplastic anemia. This CDR3 is 16 amino acids long. Germline V gene lookup returns CDR1 SGHVS and CDR2 FQNEAQ. It was genomic DNA that served as the template for profiling TCR beta VDJ and CDR3. Each CDR3 protein is one row after TCRdb ran MiXCR on the reads. The sample yields about 260,000 distinct CDR3 sequences, roughly 82% seen once. This clonotype was seen only a few times. No antigen is known for it. Mismatch with germline at one junction end may stem from a read error. Overall study results and limits: In CD8+ cells, Simpson's diversity showed no significant difference between patients and controls. Almost 30 CD8+ CDR3 sequences occurred in both the patients and the controls.

The sample taken for sequencing was sorted CD4+, CD8+, or CD8+CD57+ T cells (not recorded which) from PBMCs. The chain recombines TRBV7-8 with TRBJ1-5; no firm D call. The TCR sequence derives from a human donor with aplastic anemia. CDR3: CASSLAGGPDTQPQHF. The CDR3 nucleotides read TGTGCCAGCAGCTTAGCGGGAGGTCCCGATACGCAGCCTCAGCATTTT.